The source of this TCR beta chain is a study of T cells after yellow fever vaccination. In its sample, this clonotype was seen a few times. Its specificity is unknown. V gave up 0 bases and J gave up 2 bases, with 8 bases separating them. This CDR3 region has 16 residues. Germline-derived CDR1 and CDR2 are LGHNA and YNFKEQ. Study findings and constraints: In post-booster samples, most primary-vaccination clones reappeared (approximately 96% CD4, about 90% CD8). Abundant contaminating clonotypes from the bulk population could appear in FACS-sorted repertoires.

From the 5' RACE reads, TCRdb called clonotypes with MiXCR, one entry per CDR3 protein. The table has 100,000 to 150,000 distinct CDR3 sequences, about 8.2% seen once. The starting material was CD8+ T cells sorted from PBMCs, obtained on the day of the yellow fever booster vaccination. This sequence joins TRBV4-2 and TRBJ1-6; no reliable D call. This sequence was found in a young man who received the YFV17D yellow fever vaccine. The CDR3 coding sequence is TGTGCCAGCAGCCAAGATCGCGGGACCTATAATTCACCCCTCCACTTT. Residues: CASSQDRGTYNSPLHF.